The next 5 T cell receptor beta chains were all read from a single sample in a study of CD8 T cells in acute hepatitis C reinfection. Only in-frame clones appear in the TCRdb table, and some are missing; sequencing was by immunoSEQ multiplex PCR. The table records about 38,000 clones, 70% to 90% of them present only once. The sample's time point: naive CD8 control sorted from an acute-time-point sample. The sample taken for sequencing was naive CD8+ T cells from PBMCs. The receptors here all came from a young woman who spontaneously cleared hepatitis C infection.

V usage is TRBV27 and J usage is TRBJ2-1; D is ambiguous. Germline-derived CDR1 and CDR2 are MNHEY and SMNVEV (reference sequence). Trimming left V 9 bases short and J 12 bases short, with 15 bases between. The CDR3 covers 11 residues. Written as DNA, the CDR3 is TGTGCCAGTCTCTCCCCTCTGGGGCAGTTCTTC. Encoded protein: CASLSPLGQFF.

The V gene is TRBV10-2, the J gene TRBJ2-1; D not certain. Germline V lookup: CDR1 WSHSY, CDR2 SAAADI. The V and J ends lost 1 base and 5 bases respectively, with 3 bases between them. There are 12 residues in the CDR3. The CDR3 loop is CASSELNNEQFF. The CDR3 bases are TGCGCCAGCAGTGAGTTGAACAATGAGCAGTTCTTC.

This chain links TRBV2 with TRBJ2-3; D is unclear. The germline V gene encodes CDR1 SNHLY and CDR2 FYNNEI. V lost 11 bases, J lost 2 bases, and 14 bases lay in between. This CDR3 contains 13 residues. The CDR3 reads CAGVYGHTDTQYF. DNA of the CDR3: TGTGCCGGCGTGTACGGGCACACAGATACGCAGTATTTT.

CDR3 amino acids: CASSEDRLVRELFF. The CDR3 region has the DNA TGTGCCAGCAGCGAGGATCGGCTTGTCCGGGAGCTGTTTTTT. This chain links TRBV7-6 with TRBJ2-2; D remains unclear. The germline CDR1 and CDR2 sequences are SGHVS and FNYEAQ. The CDR3 runs 14 residues. V was clipped by 5 bases and J by 9 bases, with 16 bases between them.

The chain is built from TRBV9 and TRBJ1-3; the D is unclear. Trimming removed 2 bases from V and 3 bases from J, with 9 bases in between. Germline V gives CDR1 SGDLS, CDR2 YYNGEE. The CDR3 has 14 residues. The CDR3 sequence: CASSVAAVGNTIYF. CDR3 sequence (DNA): TGTGCCAGCAGCGTGGCAGCGGTTGGAAACACCATATATTTT.